A selection of T cell receptor beta chains follows, all from one sample in a study of CD8 T cells in ankylosing spondylitis. MiXCR, run by TCRdb on the 5' RACE reads, gives a single entry per CDR3 protein. The data contain about 260,000 distinct CDR3 sequences, 20% of them singletons. Input material: blood, either unsorted or a sorted T cell fraction (not recorded which). Every receptor here comes from a male donor with ankylosing spondylitis or in good health (not recorded which). The CDR3 runs from the conserved cysteine through the conserved F or W. The D gene is left open where the match is weak.

TRBV12-3/TRBV12-4	TRBD1	CASSGTGGSYGYTF
TRBV28	.	CASLTSAPGNIQYF
TRBV10-3	.	CAISGGASTKNIQYF
TRBV4-2	TRBD2	CASSQDSGTNTDTQYF
TRBV9	TRBD1	CASSPRQGQDTQYF
TRBV27	TRBD1	CASSLGGTGRWQPQHF
TRBV7-2	.	CASSLVLGEQFF
TRBV20-1	TRBD2	CSALGLAGENTGELFF
TRBV7-3	.	CASSLTVSATDTQYF
TRBV20-1	TRBD1	CSARDPSAGGGNQPQHF
TRBV3-1	.	CASSPPARGDTQYF
TRBV5-1	.	CASSSTDSYNSPLHF
TRBV6-5	TRBD2	CASSYFPTSADTQYF
TRBV12-3/TRBV12-4	.	CASSFRAGALPVTEAFF
TRBV29-1	TRBD1	CSAGQGASETQYF
TRBV29-1	TRBD2	CSVALAVYNEQFF
TRBV28	.	CASSLGQNNQPQHF
TRBV7-6	TRBD2	CASSLRGASGTTYNEQFF
TRBV5-1	TRBD2	CASSFRLAGGKADTQYF
TRBV7-2	.	CASSDPLYGYTF
TRBV5-1	.	CASSPVVPTETQYF
TRBV10-3	.	CAISDRRQKISGNTIYF
TRBV5-1	.	CASSLEDSSNTGELFF
TRBV12-3/TRBV12-4	.	CASSPVGGLSTDTQYF
TRBV12-3/TRBV12-4	.	CASGRGSTETYNEQFF
TRBV3-1	TRBD2	CASSQNPGLAGGLTDTQYF
TRBV5-5	.	CASSSGTTNTGELFF
TRBV24-1	TRBD1	CATSEPGTVGELFF
TRBV5-1	.	CASSSGTQQSYNEQFF
TRBV29-1	.	CSVEGQESQETQYF
TRBV12-3/TRBV12-4	TRBD1	CASSYPGQGGDTQYF
TRBV24-1	.	CATSDFNGRHNEQFF
TRBV9	TRBD1	CASSVEQGAGNEQFF
TRBV15	.	CATSRDIGRPGGYTF
TRBV6-1	.	CASIKLPLTQDTQYF
TRBV5-1	.	CASSLRSRTYAGELFF
TRBV27	.	CASSLSAVLNEKLFF
TRBV6-1	.	CANSPQGGVSNQPQHF
TRBV5-1	.	CASSLSTGGRTDTQYF
TRBV10-1	TRBD1	CASSAWQGAVGYTDTQYF
TRBV12-3/TRBV12-4	.	CASSRGPYEKLFF